This T cell receptor (beta chain) was sequenced in a study of CD8+CD57+ T cells in acquired aplastic anemia. Notes on the study in general: The number of CD8+ CDR3 sequences shared by patients and controls was around 30.

Using genomic DNA as the template, TCR beta VDJ and CDR3 profiling was carried out. TCRdb reanalysed the reads using MiXCR and keeps one entry per CDR3 protein. The sample carries 190,000 or so distinct CDR3 sequences, less than 60% recorded once. The CDR3 sequence is 14 residues long. The germline CDR1 and CDR2 sequences are MGHRA and YSYEKL. The V end was cut by 4 bases, the J end by 4 bases, with 11 bases between. This clonotype was observed many times. Its antigen is unknown. Patients chosen for sequencing had shown CD8+CD57+ cell expansion by flow cytometry. The receptor's source is a human donor with aplastic anemia. The sequencing sample was made of sorted CD4+, CD8+, or CD8+CD57+ T cells (not recorded which) from PBMCs. The gene calls are TRBV4-1 and TRBJ1-3; no clear D gene. CDR3 DNA sequence: TGCGCCAGCAGCCCCTGGGCAGCCGGAAACACCATATATTTT. This translates into CASSPWAAGNTIYF.